Described below is a single TCR beta chain sequence and its context. These data belong to a study of blood T cell repertoires in COVID-19. Study background: The samples span acute and convalescent COVID-19 from the United States, Italy and Spain.

CDR1 is SGHTA, CDR2 FQGNSA, per germline. This CDR3 region has 17 residues. The V segment lost 4 bases and the J segment 7 bases; nucleotides outside the gene matches: 12. The assay was immunoSEQ multiplex PCR, and TCRdb's table has in-frame clones only and misses some. The sample has roughly 160,000 clones, around nine tenths seen once. Sequencing was carried out using peripheral blood. This chain links TRBV7-2 with TRBJ1-6; 8 bases are a match to TRBD1. The clonotype was recovered from a woman in her 70s with COVID-19, enrolled during active disease. In DNA form, the CDR3 reads TGTGCCAGCAGCTCGCCCTCCCCCCGGGACAGGAATTCACCCCTCCACTTT. Amino acids: CASSSPSPRDRNSPLHF.